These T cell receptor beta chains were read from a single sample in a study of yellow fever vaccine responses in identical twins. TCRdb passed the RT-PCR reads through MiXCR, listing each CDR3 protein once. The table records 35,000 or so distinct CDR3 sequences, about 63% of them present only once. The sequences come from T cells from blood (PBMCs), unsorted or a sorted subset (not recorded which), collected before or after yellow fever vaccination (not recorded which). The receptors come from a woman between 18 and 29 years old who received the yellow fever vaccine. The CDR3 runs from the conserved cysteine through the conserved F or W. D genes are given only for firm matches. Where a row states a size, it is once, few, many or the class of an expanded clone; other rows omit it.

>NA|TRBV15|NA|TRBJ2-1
CATSRDGLPGNEQFF
TGTGCCACCAGCAGAGATGGCCTACCGGGGAATGAGCAGTTCTTC
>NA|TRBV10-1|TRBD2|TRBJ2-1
CASSGGTSGDNEQFF
TGCGCCAGCAGTGGCGGGACTAGCGGGGACAATGAGCAGTTCTTC
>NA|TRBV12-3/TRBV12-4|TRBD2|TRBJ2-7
CASSFTAGDYEQYF
TGTGCCAGCAGTTTTACAGCGGGGGACTACGAGCAGTACTTC
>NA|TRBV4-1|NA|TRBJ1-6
CASRPPSNPMGNSPLHF
TGCGCCAGCAGACCTCCTTCAAACCCTATGGGGAATTCACCCCTCCACTTT
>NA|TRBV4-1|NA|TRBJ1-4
CASSQDVGADEKLFF
TGCGCCAGCAGCCAAGATGTAGGGGCAGATGAAAAACTGTTTTTT
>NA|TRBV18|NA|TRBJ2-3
CASSHLDTDTQYF
TGTGCCAGCTCACATCTGGACACAGATACGCAGTATTTT
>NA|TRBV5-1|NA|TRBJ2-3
CASSFESTDTQYF
TGCGCCAGCAGCTTTGAGAGCACAGATACGCAGTATTTT
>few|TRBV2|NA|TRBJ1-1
CASSVQVNTEAFF
TGTGCCAGCAGTGTGCAGGTGAACACTGAAGCTTTCTTT
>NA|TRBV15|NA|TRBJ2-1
CATSRGPALSYNEQFF
TGTGCCACCAGCAGAGGGCCAGCTCTCTCCTACAATGAGCAGTTCTTC
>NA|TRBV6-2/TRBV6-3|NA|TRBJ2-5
CASSYMEGGETQYF
TGTGCCAGCAGTTATATGGAGGGCGGGGAGACCCAGTACTTC
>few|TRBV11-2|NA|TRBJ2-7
CASSIDSSYEQYF
TGTGCCAGCAGCATAGACAGCTCCTACGAGCAGTACTTC
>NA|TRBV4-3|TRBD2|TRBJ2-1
CASSQEGLAGRNEQFF
TGCGCCAGCAGCCAAGAGGGACTAGCGGGTCGTAATGAGCAGTTCTTC
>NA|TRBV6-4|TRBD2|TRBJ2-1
CASSDSAGGGDEQFF
TGTGCCAGCAGTGACTCGGCGGGGGGAGGGGATGAGCAGTTCTTC
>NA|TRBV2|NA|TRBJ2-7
CASSEQGSLNEQYF
TGTGCCAGCAGTGAGCAAGGCAGCCTCAACGAGCAGTACTTC
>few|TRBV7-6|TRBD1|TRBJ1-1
CASSSGTGNTEAFF
TGTGCCAGCAGCTCCGGGACAGGAAACACTGAAGCTTTCTTT
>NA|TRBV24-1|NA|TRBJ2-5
CATSHGETQYF
TGTGCCACCAGTCATGGAGAGACCCAGTACTTC
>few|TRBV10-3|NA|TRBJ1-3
CAISPPPSGRSGNTIYF
TGTGCCATCAGTCCGCCCCCATCAGGGCGCTCTGGAAACACCATATATTTT
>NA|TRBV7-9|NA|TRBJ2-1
CASSLVGYEQFF
TGTGCCAGCAGCTTAGTGGGGTATGAGCAGTTCTTC
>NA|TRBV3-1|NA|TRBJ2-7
CASSQDGAGLYEQYF
TGTGCCAGCAGCCAAGATGGGGCGGGGCTCTACGAGCAGTACTTC
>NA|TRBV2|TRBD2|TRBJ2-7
CASRWAGVREQYF
TGTGCCAGCAGGTGGGCGGGAGTGCGTGAGCAGTACTTC
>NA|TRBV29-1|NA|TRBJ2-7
CSVLSYEQYF
TGCAGCGTTCTGTCCTACGAGCAGTACTTC
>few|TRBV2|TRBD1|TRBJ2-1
CASRETGTGTYNEQFF
TGTGCCAGCAGAGAAACCGGGACAGGGACCTACAATGAGCAGTTCTTC
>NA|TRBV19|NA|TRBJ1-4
CASSWRQSNEKLFF
TGTGCCAGTAGTTGGAGACAGTCTAATGAAAAACTGTTTTTT